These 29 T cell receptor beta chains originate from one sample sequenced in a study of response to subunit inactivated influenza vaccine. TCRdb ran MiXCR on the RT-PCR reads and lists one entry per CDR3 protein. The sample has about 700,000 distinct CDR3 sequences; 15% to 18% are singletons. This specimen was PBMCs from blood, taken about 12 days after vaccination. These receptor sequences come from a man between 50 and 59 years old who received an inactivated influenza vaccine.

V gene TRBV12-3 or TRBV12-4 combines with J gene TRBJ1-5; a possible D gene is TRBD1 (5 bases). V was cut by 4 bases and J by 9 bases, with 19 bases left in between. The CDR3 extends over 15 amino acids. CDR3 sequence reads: CASSSSQVWGRPQHF. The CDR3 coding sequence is TGTGCCAGCAGTTCGTCACAGGTGTGGGGAAGGCCCCAGCATTTT.

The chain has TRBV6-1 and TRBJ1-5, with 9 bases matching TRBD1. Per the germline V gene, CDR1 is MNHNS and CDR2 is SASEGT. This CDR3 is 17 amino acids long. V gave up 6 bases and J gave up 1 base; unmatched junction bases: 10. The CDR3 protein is CASRPGQGSPSNQPQHF. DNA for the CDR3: TGTGCCAGCAGACCGGGACAGGGATCCCCAAGCAATCAGCCCCAGCATTTT.

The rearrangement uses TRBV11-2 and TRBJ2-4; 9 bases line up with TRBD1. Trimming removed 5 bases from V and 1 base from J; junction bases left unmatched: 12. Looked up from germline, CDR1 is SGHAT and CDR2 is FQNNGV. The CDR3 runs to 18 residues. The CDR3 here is CASSIGTGPNSAKNIQYF. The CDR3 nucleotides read TGTGCCAGCAGCATCGGGACAGGGCCTAACTCGGCCAAAAACATTCAGTACTTC.

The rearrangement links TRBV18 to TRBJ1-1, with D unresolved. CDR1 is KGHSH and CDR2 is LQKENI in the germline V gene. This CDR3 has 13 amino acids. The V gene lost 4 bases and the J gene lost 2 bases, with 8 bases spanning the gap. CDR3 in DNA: TGTGCCAGCTCACAGGACCCCAACACTGAAGCTTTCTTT. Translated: CASSQDPNTEAFF.

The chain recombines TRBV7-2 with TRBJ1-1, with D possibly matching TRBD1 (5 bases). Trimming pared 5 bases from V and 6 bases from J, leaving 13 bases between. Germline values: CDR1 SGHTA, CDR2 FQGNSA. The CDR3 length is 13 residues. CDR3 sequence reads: CASSPAPGAEAFF. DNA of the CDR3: TGTGCCAGCAGCCCCGCTCCGGGGGCTGAAGCTTTCTTT.

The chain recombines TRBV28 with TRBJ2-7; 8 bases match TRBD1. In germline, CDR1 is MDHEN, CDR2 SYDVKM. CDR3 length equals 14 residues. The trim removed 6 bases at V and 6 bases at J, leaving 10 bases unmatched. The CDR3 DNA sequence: TGTGCCAGCAGATTGGGTCCCAGGGGGCGCGAGCAGTACTTC. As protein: CASRLGPRGREQYF.

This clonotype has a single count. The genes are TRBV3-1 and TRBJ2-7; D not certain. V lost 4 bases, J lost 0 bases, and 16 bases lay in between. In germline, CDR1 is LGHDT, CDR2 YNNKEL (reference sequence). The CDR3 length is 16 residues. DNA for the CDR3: TGTGCCAGCAGCCCCGGGCGTGGGATAGACTCCTACGAGCAGTACTTC. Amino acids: CASSPGRGIDSYEQYF.

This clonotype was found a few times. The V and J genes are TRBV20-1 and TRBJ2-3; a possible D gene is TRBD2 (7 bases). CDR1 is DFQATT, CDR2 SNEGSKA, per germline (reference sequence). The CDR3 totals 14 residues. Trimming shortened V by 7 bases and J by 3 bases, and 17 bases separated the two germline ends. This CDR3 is CSGGGHRWTDTQYF. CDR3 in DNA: TGCAGTGGGGGGGGCCATAGGTGGACAGATACGCAGTATTTT.

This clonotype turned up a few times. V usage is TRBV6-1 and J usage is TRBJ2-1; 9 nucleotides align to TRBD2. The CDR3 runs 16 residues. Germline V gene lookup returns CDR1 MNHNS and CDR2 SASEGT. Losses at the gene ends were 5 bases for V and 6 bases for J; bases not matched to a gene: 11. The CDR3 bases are TGTGCCAGCAGTCGCCTGACTAGCGGAACCCCCAATGAGCAGTTCTTC. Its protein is CASSRLTSGTPNEQFF.

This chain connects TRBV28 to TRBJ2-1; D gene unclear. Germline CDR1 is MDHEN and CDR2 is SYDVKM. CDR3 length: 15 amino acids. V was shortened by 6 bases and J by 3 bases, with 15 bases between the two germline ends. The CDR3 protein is CASSPDLDGYNEQFF. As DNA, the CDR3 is TGTGCCAGCAGCCCCGACCTAGATGGCTACAATGAGCAGTTCTTC.

The CDR3 DNA is TGTGCCAGCCGGACTGGTGGGCCTGAGCAGTTCTTC. This encodes CASRTGGPEQFF. The J gene is TRBJ2-1, the V gene TRBV27; the D gene is possibly TRBD2 (5 bases). The CDR3 totals 12 residues. Germline assignment: CDR1 MNHEY and CDR2 SMNVEV (reference sequence). The germline V and J ends were trimmed by 8 bases and 9 bases, with 14 bases remaining between them.

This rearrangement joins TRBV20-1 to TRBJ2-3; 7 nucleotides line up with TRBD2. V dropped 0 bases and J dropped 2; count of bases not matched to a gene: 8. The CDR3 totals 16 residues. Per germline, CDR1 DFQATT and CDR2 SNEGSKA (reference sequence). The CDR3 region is CSARDRRRGNTDTQYF. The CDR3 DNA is TGCAGTGCTAGAGATAGAAGGCGGGGGAACACAGATACGCAGTATTTT.

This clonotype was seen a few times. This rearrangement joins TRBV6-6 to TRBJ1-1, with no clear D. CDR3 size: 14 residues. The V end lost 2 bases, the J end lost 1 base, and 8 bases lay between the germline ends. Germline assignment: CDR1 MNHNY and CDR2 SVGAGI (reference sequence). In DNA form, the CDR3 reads TGTGCCAGCAGTTACGAATCAGCGAACACTGAAGCTTTCTTT. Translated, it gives CASSYESANTEAFF.

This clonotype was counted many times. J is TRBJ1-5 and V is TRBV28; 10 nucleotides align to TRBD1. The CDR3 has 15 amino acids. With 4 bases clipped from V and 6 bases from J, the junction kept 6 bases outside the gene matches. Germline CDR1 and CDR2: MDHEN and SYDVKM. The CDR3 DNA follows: TGTGCCAGCAGTTGGCTCGGACAGGGGGTTCAGCCCCAGCATTTT. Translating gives CASSWLGQGVQPQHF.

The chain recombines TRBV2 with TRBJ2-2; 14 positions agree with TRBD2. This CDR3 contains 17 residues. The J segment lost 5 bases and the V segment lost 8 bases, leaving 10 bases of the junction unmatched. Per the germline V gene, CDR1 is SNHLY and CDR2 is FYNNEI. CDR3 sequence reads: CASRPGLAGVQTGELFF. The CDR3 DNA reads TGTGCCAGCCGACCGGGACTAGCGGGAGTACAAACCGGGGAGCTGTTTTTT.

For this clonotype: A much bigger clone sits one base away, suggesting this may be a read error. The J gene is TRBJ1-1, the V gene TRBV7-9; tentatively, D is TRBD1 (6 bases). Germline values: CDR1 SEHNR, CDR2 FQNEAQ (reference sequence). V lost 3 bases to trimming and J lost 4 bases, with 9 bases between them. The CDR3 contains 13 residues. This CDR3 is CASSFEGGTEAFF. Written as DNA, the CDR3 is TGTGCCAGCAGCTTTGAAGGGGGCACTGAAGCTTTCTTT.

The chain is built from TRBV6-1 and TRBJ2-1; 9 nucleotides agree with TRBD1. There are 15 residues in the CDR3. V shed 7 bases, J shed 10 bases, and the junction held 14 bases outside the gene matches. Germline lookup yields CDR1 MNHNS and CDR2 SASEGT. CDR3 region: CASTQNLGQGEEQFF. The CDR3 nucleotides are TGTGCCAGCACTCAAAACCTGGGACAGGGCGAGGAGCAGTTCTTC.

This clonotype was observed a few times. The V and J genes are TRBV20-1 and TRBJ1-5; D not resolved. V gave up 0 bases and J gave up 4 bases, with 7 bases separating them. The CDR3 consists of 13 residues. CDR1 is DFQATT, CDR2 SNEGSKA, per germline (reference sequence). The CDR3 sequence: CSARETLNQPQHF. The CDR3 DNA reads TGCAGTGCTAGAGAAACACTAAATCAGCCCCAGCATTTT.

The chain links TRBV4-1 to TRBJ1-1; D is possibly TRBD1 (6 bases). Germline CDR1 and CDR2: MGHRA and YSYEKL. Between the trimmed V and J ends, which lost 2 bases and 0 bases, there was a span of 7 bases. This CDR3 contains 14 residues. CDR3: CASSQNRVNTEAFF. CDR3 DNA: TGCGCCAGCAGCCAAAACAGGGTGAACACTGAAGCTTTCTTT.

This chain's CDR3 is CSATGGLAGVKAYEQYF. The DNA of the CDR3 is TGCAGTGCTACAGGAGGACTAGCGGGAGTTAAGGCCTACGAGCAGTACTTC. The V gene is TRBV20-1, the J gene TRBJ2-7; 13 nucleotides align to TRBD2. J lost 2 bases, V lost 4 bases, and 11 bases had no gene match. The V gene's germline CDR1 is DFQATT and CDR2 SNEGSKA (reference sequence). The CDR3 totals 17 residues.

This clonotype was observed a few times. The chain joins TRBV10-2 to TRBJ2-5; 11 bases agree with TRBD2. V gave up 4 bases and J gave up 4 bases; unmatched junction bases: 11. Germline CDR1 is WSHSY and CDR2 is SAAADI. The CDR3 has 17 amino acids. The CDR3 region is CASSGSGGAFLPETQYF. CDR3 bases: TGCGCCAGCAGTGGTAGCGGGGGGGCCTTCCTCCCAGAGACCCAGTACTTC.

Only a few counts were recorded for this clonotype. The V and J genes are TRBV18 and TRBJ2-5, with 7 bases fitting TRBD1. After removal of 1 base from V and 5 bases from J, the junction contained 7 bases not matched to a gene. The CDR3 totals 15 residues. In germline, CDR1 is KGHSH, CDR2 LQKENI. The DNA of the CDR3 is TGTGCCAGCTCACCACAAGGGGGCGCATCGGAGACCCAGTACTTC. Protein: CASSPQGGASETQYF.

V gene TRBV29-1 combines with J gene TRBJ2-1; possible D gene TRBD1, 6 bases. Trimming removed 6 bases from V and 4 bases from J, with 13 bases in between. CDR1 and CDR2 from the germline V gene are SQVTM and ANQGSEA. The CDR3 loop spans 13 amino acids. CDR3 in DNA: TGCAGCGTGCGGATACAGGGATACAATGAGCAGTTCTTC. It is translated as CSVRIQGYNEQFF.

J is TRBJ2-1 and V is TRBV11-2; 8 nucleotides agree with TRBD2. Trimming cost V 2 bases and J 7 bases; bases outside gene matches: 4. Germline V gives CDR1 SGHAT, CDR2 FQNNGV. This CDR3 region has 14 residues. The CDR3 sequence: CASSLSLAENEQFF. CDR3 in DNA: TGTGCCAGCAGCTTATCACTAGCGGAGAATGAGCAGTTCTTC.

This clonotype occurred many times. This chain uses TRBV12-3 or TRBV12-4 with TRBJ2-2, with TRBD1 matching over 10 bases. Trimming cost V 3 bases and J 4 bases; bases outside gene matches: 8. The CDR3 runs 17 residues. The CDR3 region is CASSFPGQGRSTGELFF. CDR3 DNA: TGTGCCAGCAGTTTCCCGGGACAGGGGCGCAGCACCGGGGAGCTGTTTTTT.

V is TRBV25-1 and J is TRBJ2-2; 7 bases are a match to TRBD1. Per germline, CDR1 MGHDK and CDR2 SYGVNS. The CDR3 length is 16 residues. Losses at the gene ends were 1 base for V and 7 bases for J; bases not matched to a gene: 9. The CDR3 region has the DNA TGTGCCAGCAGTGAATTGACAGGGAAGGTGAACGGGGAGCTGTTTTTT. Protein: CASSELTGKVNGELFF.

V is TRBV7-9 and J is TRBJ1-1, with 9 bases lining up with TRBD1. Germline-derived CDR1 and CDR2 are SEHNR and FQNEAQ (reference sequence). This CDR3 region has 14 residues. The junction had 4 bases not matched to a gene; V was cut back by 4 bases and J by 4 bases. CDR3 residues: CASSSGTGRTEAFF. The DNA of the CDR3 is TGTGCCAGCAGCTCTGGGACAGGGCGCACTGAAGCTTTCTTT.

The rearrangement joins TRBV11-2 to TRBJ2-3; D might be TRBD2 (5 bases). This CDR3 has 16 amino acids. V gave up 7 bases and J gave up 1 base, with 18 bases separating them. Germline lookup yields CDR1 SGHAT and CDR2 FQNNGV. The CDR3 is CASNRWRPAGTDTQYF. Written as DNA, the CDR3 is TGTGCCAGCAACCGGTGGAGGCCCGCGGGCACAGATACGCAGTATTTT.

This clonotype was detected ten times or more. DNA of the CDR3: TGTGCCAGCAGCCACAAAGGACACGCGTCTGGGGCTTTCTTT. Translated: CASSHKGHASGAFF. This chain connects TRBV3-1 to TRBJ1-1; tentatively, D is TRBD1 (5 bases). V shed 3 bases and J shed 11 bases, with 19 bases lying between them. This CDR3 is 14 amino acids long. CDR1 and CDR2 (germline): LGHDT, YNNKEL (reference sequence).